This T cell receptor (beta chain) was found in a study of PD-L1 blockade in urothelial cancer. The time point here: pretreatment peripheral blood. This CDR3 is 14 amino acids long. V lost 5 bases and J lost 5; bases outside the gene matches: 7. Germline loops: CDR1 SNHLY, CDR2 FYNNEI. Libraries were prepared by immunoSEQ multiplex PCR; TCRdb keeps only in-frame clonotypes and omits some of them. The sample contains about 81,000 clones, around four fifths of which appear only once. The clonotype comes from a man between 35 and 55 years old with urothelial cancer. The chain carries TRBV2 and TRBJ1-2; 8 positions match TRBD1. The sequencing used PBMCs, collected around atezolizumab (anti-PD-L1) treatment. The CDR3 nucleotides read TGTGCCAGCAGTCTTGCGCAGGGGGCGTATGGCTACACCTTC. Translated: CASSLAQGAYGYTF.